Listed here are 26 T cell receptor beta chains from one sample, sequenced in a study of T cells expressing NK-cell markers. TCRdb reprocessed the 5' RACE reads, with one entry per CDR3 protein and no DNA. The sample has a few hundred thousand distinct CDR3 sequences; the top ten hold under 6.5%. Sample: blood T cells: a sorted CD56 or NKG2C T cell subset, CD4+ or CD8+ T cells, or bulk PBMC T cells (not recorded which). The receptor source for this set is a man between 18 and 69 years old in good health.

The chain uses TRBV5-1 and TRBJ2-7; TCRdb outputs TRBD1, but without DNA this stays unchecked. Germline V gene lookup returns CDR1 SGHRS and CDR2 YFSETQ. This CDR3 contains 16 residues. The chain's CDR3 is CASSSLPGQGAREQYF. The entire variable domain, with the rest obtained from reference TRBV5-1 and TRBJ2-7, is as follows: KAGVTQTPRYLIKTRGQQVTLSCSPISGHRSVSWYQQTPGQGLQFLFEYFSETQRNKGNFPGRFSGRQFSNSRSEMNVSTLELGDSALYLCASSSLPGQGAREQYFGPGTRLTVT.

The chain's CDR3 is CASSFRASGGLTLYNEQFF. The rearrangement uses TRBV5-4 and TRBJ2-1; absent DNA, TCRdb's TRBD2 call cannot be checked. The germline V gene encodes CDR1 SGHNT and CDR2 YYREEE (reference sequence). The CDR3 covers 19 residues.

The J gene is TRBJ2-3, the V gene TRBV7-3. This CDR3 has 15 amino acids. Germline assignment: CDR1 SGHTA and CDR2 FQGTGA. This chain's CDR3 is CASSLRSHRTDTQYF.

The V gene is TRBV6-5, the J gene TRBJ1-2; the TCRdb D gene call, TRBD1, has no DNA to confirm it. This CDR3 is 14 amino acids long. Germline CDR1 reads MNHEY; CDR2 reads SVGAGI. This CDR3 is CASSYSGDREGYTF.

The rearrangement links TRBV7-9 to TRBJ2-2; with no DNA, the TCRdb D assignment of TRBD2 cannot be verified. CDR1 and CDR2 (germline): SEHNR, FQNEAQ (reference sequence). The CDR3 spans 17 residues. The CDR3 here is CASSLGSRGSFAGELFF.

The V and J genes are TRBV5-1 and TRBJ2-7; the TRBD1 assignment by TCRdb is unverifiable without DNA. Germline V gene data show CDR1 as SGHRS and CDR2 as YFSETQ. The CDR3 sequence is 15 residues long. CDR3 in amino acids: CASSFGQGGIYEQYF.

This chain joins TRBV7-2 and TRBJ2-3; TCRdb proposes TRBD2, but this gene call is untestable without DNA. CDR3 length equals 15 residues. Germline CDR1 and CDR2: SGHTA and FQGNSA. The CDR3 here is CASSKLAGGTDTQYF.

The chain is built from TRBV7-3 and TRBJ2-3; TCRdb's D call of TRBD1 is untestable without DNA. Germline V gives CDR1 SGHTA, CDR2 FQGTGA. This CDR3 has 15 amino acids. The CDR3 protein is CASSLQGSLQDTQYF. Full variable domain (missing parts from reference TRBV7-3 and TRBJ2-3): GAGVSQTPSNKVTEKGKYVELRCDPISGHTALYWYRQSLGQGPEFLIYFQGTGAADDSGLPNDRFFAVRPEGSVSTLKIQRTERGDSAVYLCASSLQGSLQDTQYFGPGTRLTVL.

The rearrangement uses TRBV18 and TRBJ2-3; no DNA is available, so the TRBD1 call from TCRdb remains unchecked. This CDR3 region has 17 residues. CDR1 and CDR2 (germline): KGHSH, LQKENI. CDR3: CASSPGQGTLNTDTQYF.

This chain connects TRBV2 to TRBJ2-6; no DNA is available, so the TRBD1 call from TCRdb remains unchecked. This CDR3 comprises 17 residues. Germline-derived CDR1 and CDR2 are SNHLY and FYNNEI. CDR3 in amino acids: CASSPRTRPSGANVLTF.

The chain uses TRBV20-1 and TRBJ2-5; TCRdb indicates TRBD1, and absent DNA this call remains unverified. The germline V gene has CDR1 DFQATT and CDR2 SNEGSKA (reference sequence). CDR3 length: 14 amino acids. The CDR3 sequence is CSAHIGGLYETQYF.

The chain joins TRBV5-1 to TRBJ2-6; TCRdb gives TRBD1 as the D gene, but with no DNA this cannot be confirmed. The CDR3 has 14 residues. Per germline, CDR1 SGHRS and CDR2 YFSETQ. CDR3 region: CASNRDSGANVLTF.

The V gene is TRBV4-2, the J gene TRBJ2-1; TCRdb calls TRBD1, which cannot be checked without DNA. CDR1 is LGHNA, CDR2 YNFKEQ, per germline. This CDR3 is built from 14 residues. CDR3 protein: CASSPGTGVDEQFF.

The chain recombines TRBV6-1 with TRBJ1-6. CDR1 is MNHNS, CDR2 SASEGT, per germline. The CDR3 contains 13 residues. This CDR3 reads CASSEAGESPLHF.

The CDR3 loop reads CASSGGLLSTDTQYF. J is TRBJ2-3 and V is TRBV7-4; TCRdb selects TRBD2, and the lack of DNA leaves this call unchecked. CDR3 length: 15 amino acids. The germline V gene encodes CDR1 SGHVT and CDR2 SQSDAQ.

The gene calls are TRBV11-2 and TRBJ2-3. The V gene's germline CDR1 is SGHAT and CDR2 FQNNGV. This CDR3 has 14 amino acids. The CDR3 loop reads CASSPQSSTDTQYF.

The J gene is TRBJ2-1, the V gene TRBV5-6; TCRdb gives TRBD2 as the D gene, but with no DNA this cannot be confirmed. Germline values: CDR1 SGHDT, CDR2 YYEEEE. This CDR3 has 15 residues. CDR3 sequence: CASSGGSWPYNEQFF.

The CDR3 spells CASSLVGGGRGLYEQYF. J is TRBJ2-7 and V is TRBV7-8. This CDR3 comprises 17 residues. The germline gives CDR1 SGHVS, CDR2 FQNEAQ.

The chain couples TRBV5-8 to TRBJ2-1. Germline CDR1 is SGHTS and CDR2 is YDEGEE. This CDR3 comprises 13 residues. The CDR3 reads CASSVLGYNEQFF. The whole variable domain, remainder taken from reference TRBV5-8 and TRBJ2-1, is EAGVTQSPTHLIKTRGQQATLRCSPISGHTSVYWYQQALGLGLQFLLWYDEGEERNRGNFPPRFSGRQFPNYSSELNVNALELEDSALYLCASSVLGYNEQFFGPGTRLTVL.

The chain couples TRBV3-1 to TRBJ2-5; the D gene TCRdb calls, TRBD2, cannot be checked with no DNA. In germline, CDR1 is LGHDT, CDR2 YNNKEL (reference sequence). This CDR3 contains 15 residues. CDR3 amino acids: CASSLRLAGQETQYF.

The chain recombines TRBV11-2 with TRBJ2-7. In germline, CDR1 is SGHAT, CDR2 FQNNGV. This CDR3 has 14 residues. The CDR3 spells CASSLLKGFYEQYF.

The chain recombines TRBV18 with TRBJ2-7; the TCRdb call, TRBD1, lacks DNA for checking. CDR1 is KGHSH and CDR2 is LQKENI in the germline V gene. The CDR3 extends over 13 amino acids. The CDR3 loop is CASSPYREKEQYF.

The chain's CDR3 is CARKAGGQYTQYF. The J gene is TRBJ2-3, the V gene TRBV6-6; the D call of TRBD2 rests on TCRdb alone, since no DNA is present to check it. This CDR3 region has 13 residues. Germline CDR1 MNHNY, CDR2 SVGAGI (reference sequence).

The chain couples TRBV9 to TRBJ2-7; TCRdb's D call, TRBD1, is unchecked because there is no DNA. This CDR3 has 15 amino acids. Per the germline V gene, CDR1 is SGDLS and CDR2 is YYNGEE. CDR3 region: CASSYTGTGSGEQYF.

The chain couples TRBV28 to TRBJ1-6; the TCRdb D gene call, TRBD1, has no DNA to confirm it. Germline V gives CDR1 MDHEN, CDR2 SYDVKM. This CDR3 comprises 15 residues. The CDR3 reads CASSYPGRMFSPLHF.

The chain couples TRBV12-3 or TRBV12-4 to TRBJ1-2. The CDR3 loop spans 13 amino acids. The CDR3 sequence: CASTSSPDDGYTF.